This T cell receptor beta chain was found in a study of cytotoxic CD8 clonotypes in ibrutinib-treated CLL. About the research overall: The cohort had over nine relapsed/refractory and some 16 treatment-naive patients, around 18 IGHV unmutated. Whole-study results and caveats: Public clonotypes (which were uncommon) either contracted or remained stable on treatment. In comparison with age-matched healthy donors, baseline clonality was higher and tracked circulating CD8+ T-cell counts.

To note about this clone: Its antigen remains unidentified.

A 1 in 200,000 to 1 in 1 million T cell depth was the sequencing target. Clones were sequenced by immunoSEQ multiplex PCR, and TCRdb holds only the in-frame ones, with some missing. The sample shows some 160,000 clones, about 80% of them seen only once. Per germline, CDR1 SGHVS and CDR2 FQNEAQ. The CDR3 contains 15 residues. Trimming removed 4 bases from V and 7 bases from J; junction bases left unmatched: 8. The sequenced sample was PBMCs, obtained after 12 months of ibrutinib treatment. The V and J genes are TRBV7-8 and TRBJ2-1, with TRBD1 matching over 9 bases. The clonotype comes from a human donor with chronic lymphocytic leukemia. The CDR3 region is CASSSQGARSNEQFF. The CDR3 nucleotides are TGTGCCAGCAGCTCACAGGGGGCGCGTAGTAATGAGCAGTTCTTC.